This T cell receptor beta chain emerged from a study of cytomegalovirus exposure and HLA in healthy donors. Overall study: It was reported in a later analysis that the approximately 120 validation repertoires used the same platform as the 550 to 850 first-cohort repertoires.

Here immunoSEQ multiplex PCR was the method, and the copy in TCRdb shows in-frame clones only, minus some. The sample has a few hundred thousand clones, approximately 90% seen once. Germline CDR1 and CDR2: MNHEY and SMNVEV (reference sequence). V lost 3 bases to trimming and J lost 7 bases; unmatched junction nucleotides: 9. This CDR3 has 16 amino acids. Sequences were obtained from PBMCs. The rearrangement uses TRBV27 and TRBJ2-1; TRBD2 agrees at 10 bases. The receptor's source is a young woman in good health and CMV-seronegative. Here the CDR3 reads CASSFGAGGQKNEQFF. The CDR3 nucleotides read TGTGCCAGCAGTTTCGGAGCGGGGGGGCAGAAAAATGAGCAGTTCTTC.